One sample yielded the 12 T cell receptor beta chains listed below, sequenced in a study of shared clonotypes between healthy human individuals (dated by TCRdb to about 2020). Library generation was performed with the immunoSEQ multiplex PCR assay. The immuneACCESS repertoire file appears here via TCRdb, limited to in-frame rearrangements. These files lack a portion of the clones; in checked studies, under half of the deficit traces to unresolved V genes, and the cause of the others is not known. The sample table holds about 2,200,000 clones, of which 90% to 95% were seen once. The ten biggest clones cover around 1.7% of the sample. CD8 naive samples consisted of CD45RO-negative cells that were positively selected for CCR7, yielding a CD45RA+CCR7+ population without TemRA cells. Material: naive CD8+ T cells from PBMCs. The label giving this sample's cell subset or site can be read as: CD45RA+CCR7+. The source is a man aged 18 to 30 in good health. Some clones in this sample may be carry-over from other donors' samples.

This chain connects TRBV27 to TRBJ2-3; weak D call: TRBD2 (6 bases). With 5 bases removed from V and 1 base from J, the gap between germline ends came to 13 bases. Per germline, CDR1 MNHEY and CDR2 SMNVEV (reference sequence). There are 15 residues in the CDR3. This chain's CDR3 is CASSGRLVGTDTQYF. The CDR3, as DNA: TGTGCCAGCAGTGGGAGACTAGTAGGCACAGATACGCAGTATTTT.

The V call is TRBV5-5, the J call TRBJ1-2; no definite D call. Trimming stripped 2 bases from V and 3 bases from J, with 8 bases between. This CDR3 has 13 amino acids. The V gene's germline CDR1 is SGHKS and CDR2 YYEKEE (reference sequence). CDR3 residues: CASSFGPDYGYTF. CDR3 nucleotide sequence: TGTGCCAGCAGCTTTGGCCCCGACTATGGCTACACCTTC.

The chain combines TRBV9 with TRBJ2-1; D may be TRBD1 (6 bases). V dropped 3 bases and J dropped 0 bases, with 16 bases sitting between them. CDR1 and CDR2 from the germline V gene are SGDLS and YYNGEE. This CDR3 is 17 amino acids long. CDR3 coding DNA: TGTGCCAGCAGCGAAACGGACAGCCCGAGCTCCTACAATGAGCAGTTCTTC. It specifies CASSETDSPSSYNEQFF.

The chain links TRBV27 to TRBJ1-1; tentative D call: TRBD1 (6 bases). Per the germline V gene, CDR1 is MNHEY and CDR2 is SMNVEV (reference sequence). The CDR3 spans 13 residues. V was shortened by 1 base and J by 10 bases, with 13 bases between the two germline ends. Here the CDR3 DNA reads TGTGCCAGCAGTTTATTCGGTGGAGGGGGAGCTTTCTTT. Protein product: CASSLFGGGGAFF.

The V and J genes are TRBV28 and TRBJ2-5, with 13 positions matching TRBD2. Germline lookup yields CDR1 MDHEN and CDR2 SYDVKM. Trimming cost V 5 bases and J 4 bases; bases outside gene matches: 4. The CDR3 is made up of 15 amino acids. CDR3 bases: TGTGCCAGCAGTACAGGACTAGCGGGAGTAGAGACCCAGTACTTC. As protein: CASSTGLAGVETQYF.

J is TRBJ2-1 and V is TRBV10-3; tentative D call: TRBD2 (6 bases). This CDR3 comprises 16 residues. Germline CDR1 and CDR2: ENHRY and SYGVKD. The V gene lost 0 bases and the J gene lost 5 bases, with 14 bases spanning the gap. The CDR3 nucleotides are TGTGCCATCAGTGAGTCAGGGACGACTAGAAACAATGAGCAGTTCTTC. This codes for CAISESGTTRNNEQFF.

The chain couples TRBV28 to TRBJ1-1; D unresolved. The length of the CDR3 is 14 residues. Germline CDR1 is MDHEN and CDR2 is SYDVKM. Trimming removed 3 bases at V and 1 base at J, with 9 bases between. CDR3 nucleotides: TGTGCCAGCAGTTTTGCAGGCCCGAACACTGAAGCTTTCTTT. Amino acid sequence: CASSFAGPNTEAFF.

Note on this clone: The identical CDR3 is also encoded by other nucleotide sequences in the sample. This chain uses TRBV19 with TRBJ2-7; no firm D call. The CDR3 has 11 amino acids. Germline lookup yields CDR1 LNHDA and CDR2 SQIVND (reference sequence). The V gene lost 6 bases and the J gene lost 2 bases, with 5 bases spanning the gap. CDR3 in DNA: TGTGCCAGTAGCAGTACCTACGAGCAGTACTTC. Translation gives CASSSTYEQYF. Full variable domain (rest looked up from reference TRBV19 and TRBJ2-7): DGGITQSPKYLFRKEGQNVTLSCEQNLNHDAMYWYRQDPGQGLRLIYYSQIVNDFQKGDIAEGYSVSREKKESFPLTVTSAQKNPTAFYLCASSSTYEQYFGPGTRLTVT.

The rearrangement links TRBV11-2 to TRBJ1-2; no definite D call. Germline V CDR1 and CDR2: SGHAT, FQNNGV. The V and J ends lost 3 bases and 8 bases respectively, with 7 bases between them. The CDR3 covers 11 residues. In nucleotides, the CDR3 is TGTGCCAGCAGCTTTGGGGAGGGCTACACCTTC. Translated: CASSFGEGYTF.

J is TRBJ2-1 and V is TRBV7-9; TRBD2 agrees at 7 bases. Trimming took 5 bases from V and 1 from J; bases not matched to a gene: 11. The CDR3 sequence is 17 residues long. Germline V lookup: CDR1 SEHNR, CDR2 FQNEAQ (reference sequence). DNA of the CDR3: TGTGCCAGCAGCCCCAGGGTGGGGGGGGAATCCTACAATGAGCAGTTCTTC. Translation: CASSPRVGGESYNEQFF.

The rearrangement links TRBV4-3 to TRBJ2-1; TRBD2 might be the D (5 bases). The CDR3 totals 19 residues. The V end lost 0 bases, the J end lost 10 bases, and 28 bases lay between the germline ends. The germline gives CDR1 LGHNA, CDR2 YSLEER. As DNA, the CDR3 is TGCGCCAGCAGCCAAGATCTGCCTAGTGGGGTTCTAGCTTGGTACGAGCAGTTCTTC. It encodes CASSQDLPSGVLAWYEQFF.

As concerns this clone: The same CDR3 arises from other DNA sequences in this sample as well. V is TRBV19 and J is TRBJ1-2; 9 bases line up with TRBD1. CDR1 LNHDA and CDR2 SQIVND come from the germline V gene (reference sequence). J gave up 8 bases and V 6 bases, and 7 bases lay outside the gene matches. This CDR3 is built from 13 residues. The CDR3 spells CASSPRTGDGYTF. In DNA, the CDR3 is TGTGCCAGTAGCCCGCGGACAGGGGACGGCTACACCTTC.